This TCR beta chain originates from a study of blood T cell repertoires in COVID-19. The wider study: Spain, Italy and the United States supplied samples that represented acute and convalescent COVID-19.

V shed 4 bases, J shed 0 bases, and the junction held 7 bases outside the gene matches. The CDR3 runs to 16 residues. Germline assignment: CDR1 SGHRS and CDR2 YFSETQ. Original methodology: Researchers report that nucleated cell counts were estimated from reference gene primer amplification. Sequencing was performed with immunoSEQ multiplex PCR; in TCRdb, only in-frame clones are kept and a portion is missing. V, J and clone size derive from that table, while D and trimming were established from the DNA sequence. Among a few hundred thousand clones listed, roughly 87% were seen once. The gene calls are TRBV5-1 and TRBJ1-1; 9 positions agree with TRBD1. The receptor was derived from a woman aged 40 to 50 who had recovered from COVID-19. The sequenced sample was peripheral blood. CDR3 DNA: TGCGCCAGCAGCCCTCCCGGGACAGGGATGAACACTGAAGCTTTCTTT. Protein sequence: CASSPPGTGMNTEAFF.